The 28 T cell receptor beta chains listed next were all sequenced from one sample in a study of blood T cell repertoires in COVID-19. The protocol was immunoSEQ multiplex PCR, while the TCRdb copy is restricted to in-frame clones and leaves out a portion. This repertoire shows 230,000 or so clones, roughly 88% found once; its top ten account for around 2.5%. Sequenced input: PBMCs or T cells enriched from blood (not recorded which). These TCRs come from a woman between 40 and 55 years old with acute COVID-19.

The rearrangement joins TRBV19 to TRBJ2-4; 11 nucleotides match TRBD2. Trimming took 4 bases from V and 4 from J; bases not matched to a gene: 3. This CDR3 has 15 residues. Germline CDR1 reads LNHDA; CDR2 reads SQIVND (reference sequence). For the CDR3, the DNA is TGTGCCAGTAGTAGCGCTAGCGGGGGGAAAAACATTCAGTACTTC. This translates into CASSSASGGKNIQYF. The entire variable domain, with the rest obtained from reference TRBV19 and TRBJ2-4, is as follows: DGGITQSPKYLFRKEGQNVTLSCEQNLNHDAMYWYRQDPGQGLRLIYYSQIVNDFQKGDIAEGYSVSREKKESFPLTVTSAQKNPTAFYLCASSSASGGKNIQYFGAGTRLSVL.

The V and J genes are TRBV3-1 (or the pseudogene TRBV3-2) and TRBJ1-2; the match to TRBD1 covers 7 bases. This CDR3 spans 18 amino acids. V lost 1 base, J lost 3 bases, and 14 bases stayed unmatched. Germline CDR1 and CDR2: LGHDT and YNNKEL (reference sequence). CDR3 sequence (DNA): TGTGCCAGCAGCCAAGGGATCAGAGACAGGGTTGGTTACTATGGCTACACCTTC. Translating gives CASSQGIRDRVGYYGYTF.

The chain employs TRBV2 and TRBJ1-6; tentative D call: TRBD1 (5 bases). Germline CDR1 is SNHLY and CDR2 is FYNNEI. The CDR3 extends over 14 amino acids. Deletions cut 6 bases from V and 7 bases from J, with 13 bases between. CDR3 region: CASRERGPNSPLHF. The CDR3, as DNA: TGTGCCAGCAGAGAGCGGGGACCGAATTCACCCCTCCACTTT.

The chain couples TRBV9 to TRBJ2-3; maybe TRBD2 (7 bases). There are 15 residues in the CDR3. Germline lookup yields CDR1 SGDLS and CDR2 YYNGEE. V was trimmed by 0 bases and J by 2 bases, leaving 10 bases between them. DNA for the CDR3: TGTGCCAGCAGCGTAGGGCGGGGGCCCACAGATACGCAGTATTTT. It codes for CASSVGRGPTDTQYF.

The chain links TRBV6-2 or TRBV6-3 to TRBJ1-2; TRBD1 might be the D (5 bases). The CDR3 consists of 16 residues. Germline V gene data show CDR1 as MNHEY and CDR2 as SVGEGT. Trimming took off 0 bases at V and 6 bases at J, with 17 bases between the two ends. CDR3 coding DNA: TGTGCCAGCAGTTACTCGATCGGGGGTGTCGGGAATGGCTACACCTTC. It specifies CASSYSIGGVGNGYTF.

The V gene is TRBV7-8, the J gene TRBJ2-5; a possible D gene is TRBD2 (5 bases). Germline CDR1 is SGHVS and CDR2 is FQNEAQ. The CDR3 is 13 residues long. V was cut by 7 bases and J by 5 bases, with 14 bases left in between. The CDR3 reads CASTQRTGETQYF. Here the CDR3 DNA reads TGTGCCAGCACCCAAAGGACGGGGGAGACCCAGTACTTC.

The chain combines TRBV29-1 with TRBJ2-7; 7 bases match TRBD2. The CDR3 is 16 residues long. The junction had 19 bases not matched to a gene; V was cut back by 7 bases and J by 4 bases. Germline lookup yields CDR1 SQVTM and CDR2 ANQGSEA. Here the CDR3 DNA reads TGCAGCGAGAGTACACCCCCGGTGGGAGGGGTGTACGAGCAGTACGTC. It codes for CSESTPPVGGVYEQYV.

CDR3 sequence reads: CASSLYRQGSRSPLHF. The CDR3 DNA is TGTGCCAGCAGTTTATATCGGCAGGGTAGCCGATCACCCCTCCACTTT. The V gene is TRBV27, the J gene TRBJ1-6, with a possible D match to TRBD1 (5 bases). CDR1 is MNHEY and CDR2 is SMNVEV in the germline V gene (reference sequence). CDR3 length equals 16 residues. Between the trimmed V and J ends, which lost 1 base and 10 bases, there was a span of 17 bases.

This clone was counted once. The rearrangement links TRBV27 to TRBJ2-7; 8 nucleotides match TRBD1. Unmatched junction bases numbered 5, after V lost 5 bases and J lost 2 bases. This CDR3 has 14 amino acids. Per germline, CDR1 MNHEY and CDR2 SMNVEV (reference sequence). CDR3 loop: CASSPGQGPYEQYF. Written as DNA, the CDR3 is TGTGCCAGCAGTCCCGGACAGGGCCCCTACGAGCAGTACTTC.

This sequence joins TRBV29-1 and TRBJ2-1, with TRBD2 as a possible D gene (6 bases). The germline V gene has CDR1 SQVTM and CDR2 ANQGSEA. CDR3 length equals 12 residues. Trimming shortened V by 7 bases and J by 4 bases, and 11 bases separated the two germline ends. The CDR3 protein is CSASTSYNEQFF. CDR3 bases: TGCAGCGCCTCGACTAGTTACAATGAGCAGTTCTTC.

V and J are TRBV5-6 and TRBJ1-6; D unclear. Germline CDR1 is SGHDT and CDR2 is YYEEEE. The CDR3 loop spans 13 amino acids. V dropped 3 bases and J dropped 14 bases, with 15 bases sitting between them. In DNA form, the CDR3 reads TGTGCCAGCAGCTCCCCTGGTCGGTTCACCCTCCACTTT. This gives the protein CASSSPGRFTLHF.

The chain couples TRBV6-5 to TRBJ1-2, with 9 bases matching TRBD1. This CDR3 is built from 12 residues. Germline CDR1 and CDR2: MNHEY and SVGAGI. Germline trimming cut 2 bases from V and 10 bases from J; bases unmatched to any gene: 2. The CDR3 DNA follows: TGTGCCAGCAGTTACACAGGGGGCCCCTACACCTTC. Translating it yields CASSYTGGPYTF.

The chain employs TRBV24-1 and TRBJ1-4; possible D gene TRBD1, 5 bases. The CDR3 covers 16 residues. V was cut by 3 bases and J by 8 bases, with 18 bases left in between. Germline V CDR1 and CDR2: KGHDR, SFDVKD. CDR3 in DNA: TGTGCCACCAGTGATGGAGGGACGATCACTTCAGAAAAACTGTTTTTT. Translating it yields CATSDGGTITSEKLFF.

Points on this clone: This CDR3 is also generated by other DNA sequences in the sample. As DNA, the CDR3 is TGTGCCAGCAGCTCCGGACTAGCGGGGGGCGAAGAGACCCAGTACTTC. It yields the protein CASSSGLAGGEETQYF. The J gene is TRBJ2-5, the V gene TRBV5-4; TRBD2 matches at 14 bases. CDR1 is SGHNT and CDR2 is YYREEE in the germline V gene (reference sequence). The CDR3 has 16 residues. V lost 3 bases and J lost 3; bases outside the gene matches: 4.

The V call is TRBV7-2, the J call TRBJ1-5, with D perhaps TRBD1 (6 bases). This CDR3 is 15 amino acids long. With 5 bases removed from V and 4 bases from J, the gap between germline ends came to 15 bases. CDR1 SGHTA and CDR2 FQGNSA come from the germline V gene. As DNA, the CDR3 is TGTGCCAGCAGCGTTAGGGGGGGCCCGAATCAGCCCCAGCATTTT. This gives the protein CASSVRGGPNQPQHF.

This chain links TRBV5-1 with TRBJ1-1; perhaps TRBD1 as D (6 bases). Germline loops: CDR1 SGHRS, CDR2 YFSETQ. The CDR3 has 16 amino acids. V lost 4 bases to trimming and J lost 0 bases, with 16 bases between them. Here the CDR3 reads CASSRNLQGLNTEAFF. For the CDR3, the DNA is TGCGCCAGCAGCCGAAATCTACAGGGCTTGAACACTGAAGCTTTCTTT.

V and J are TRBV2 and TRBJ1-4; 11 positions match TRBD1. V gave up 6 bases and J gave up 8 bases; unmatched junction bases: 11. Germline loops: CDR1 SNHLY, CDR2 FYNNEI. CDR3 length: 16 residues. CDR3 region: CASRADRGREWEKLFF. CDR3 in DNA: TGTGCCAGCAGAGCGGACAGGGGGCGCGAGTGGGAAAAACTGTTTTTT.

J is TRBJ2-7 and V is TRBV5-1; 12 bases line up with TRBD2. Germline V gene lookup returns CDR1 SGHRS and CDR2 YFSETQ. The CDR3 runs to 14 residues. The V segment lost 4 bases and the J segment 3 bases; nucleotides outside the gene matches: 2. Written as DNA, the CDR3 is TGCGCCAGCAGCCGGACTAGCGGGGACTACGAGCAGTACGTC. It is translated as CASSRTSGDYEQYV.

The chain is built from TRBV5-6 and TRBJ2-7; tentative D call: TRBD1 (5 bases). Germline assignment: CDR1 SGHDT and CDR2 YYEEEE. This CDR3 contains 15 residues. V was pared by 0 bases and J by 5 bases, with 15 bases between. CDR3 coding DNA: TGTGCCAGCAGCTTGGATCCCAGGGTCCCTGACGAGCAGTACTTC. Translating gives CASSLDPRVPDEQYF.

The chain uses TRBV30 and TRBJ1-1, with 8 bases lining up with TRBD1. Germline V gene sequence: CDR1 GTSNPN, CDR2 SVGIG (reference sequence). The J segment lost 4 bases and the V segment lost 5 bases, leaving 6 bases of the junction unmatched. The CDR3 runs to 13 residues. CDR3 loop: CAWDRGTSTEAFF. CDR3 sequence (DNA): TGTGCCTGGGACAGGGGCACGAGCACTGAAGCTTTCTTT.

This chain uses TRBV3-1 (or the pseudogene TRBV3-2) with TRBJ2-7; 8 nucleotides match TRBD2. This CDR3 comprises 15 residues. With 4 bases clipped from V and 5 bases from J, the junction kept 10 bases outside the gene matches. Per the germline V gene, CDR1 is LGHDT and CDR2 is YNNKEL (reference sequence). The CDR3 protein is CASSPQASGGDEQYF. As DNA, the CDR3 is TGTGCCAGCAGCCCCCAGGCCAGCGGGGGTGACGAGCAGTACTTC.

The J gene is TRBJ1-6, the V gene TRBV7-9, with D possibly being TRBD1 (5 bases). V lost 6 bases and J lost 6, with 18 bases in between. This CDR3 is 16 amino acids long. The germline gives CDR1 SEHNR, CDR2 FQNEAQ (reference sequence). CDR3 nucleotide sequence: TGTGCCAGCAGTCACGACAGTCCCAGTGGTAATTCACCCCTCCACTTT. Protein sequence: CASSHDSPSGNSPLHF.

This rearrangement joins TRBV7-9 to TRBJ2-7; 10 nucleotides match TRBD1. V shed 1 base, J shed 4 bases, and the junction held 13 bases outside the gene matches. The CDR3 length is 18 residues. The germline V gene has CDR1 SEHNR and CDR2 FQNEAQ (reference sequence). The CDR3 sequence: CASSLGSGTGEIRYEQYF. The CDR3 DNA reads TGTGCCAGCAGCTTAGGTTCCGGGACAGGGGAAATTCGGTACGAGCAGTACTTC.

Only one count was recorded for this clone. This chain's CDR3 is CASRDRLNEKLFF. The CDR3 region has the DNA TGTGCCAGCAGGGACAGGTTGAATGAAAAACTGTTTTTT. The chain recombines TRBV12-3 or TRBV12-4 with TRBJ1-4, with 7 bases lining up with TRBD1. With V trimmed by 6 bases and J by 5 bases, 3 bases remained unmatched. The CDR3 runs to 13 residues.

This clone was seen a few times. This chain connects TRBV7-2 to TRBJ1-3, with TRBD1 identical over 7 bases. V lost 1 base and J lost 4; bases outside the gene matches: 7. Germline CDR1 reads SGHTA; CDR2 reads FQGNSA. The CDR3 has 16 amino acids. The CDR3 DNA reads as TGTGCCAGCAGCTTAGGCGACAGGGTAGGAGGAAACACCATATATTTT. This sequence encodes CASSLGDRVGGNTIYF.

The chain is built from TRBV25-1 and TRBJ1-2; 8 bases map to TRBD1. The CDR3 length is 13 residues. J was trimmed by 9 bases and V by 7 bases; bases with no gene match: 10. Germline-derived CDR1 and CDR2 are MGHDK and SYGVNS. CDR3 nucleotides: TGTGCCAGCACTATGGGGACAGGCAGAAGCTACACCTTC. Residues: CASTMGTGRSYTF.

The chain's CDR3 is CASSQDLSFSNQPQHF. The DNA of the CDR3 is TGCGCCAGCAGCCAAGATCTGAGTTTTAGCAATCAGCCCCAGCATTTT. This sequence joins TRBV4-3 and TRBJ1-5; the D is unclear. CDR1 is LGHNA and CDR2 is YSLEER in the germline V gene. The ends were cut back, 0 bases at V and 0 bases at J, with 9 bases in the middle. CDR3 length: 16 residues.

This chain links TRBV7-6 with TRBJ2-2; a possible D gene is TRBD1 (6 bases). The CDR3 extends over 14 amino acids. The V end lost 2 bases, the J end lost 4 bases, and 8 bases lay between the germline ends. The germline gives CDR1 SGHVS, CDR2 FNYEAQ. The DNA for the CDR3 is TGTGCCAGCAGCTTACAGGGGCCCACCGGGGAGCTGTTTTTT. It specifies CASSLQGPTGELFF.